These 15 T cell receptor beta chains originate from one sample sequenced in a study of blood T cell repertoires in COVID-19. Data came from immunoSEQ multiplex PCR; TCRdb stores just in-frame clones and leaves some out. The sample comprises about 51,000 clones, approximately 89% of which are singletons, and about 3.1% rests with the top ten. Sequencing used peripheral blood. These receptor sequences come from a man in his forties or fifties with acute or convalescent COVID-19.

About this clone itself: One junction end does not reproduce the germline sequence, and a read error may be involved. The gene calls are TRBV2 and TRBJ1-2; tentatively, D is TRBD1 (5 bases). The germline V gene has CDR1 SNHLY and CDR2 FYNNEI. This CDR3 comprises 14 residues. This chain's CDR3 is CASSETGTNYGYTF. DNA of the CDR3: TGTGCCAGCAGTGAAACCGGGACTAATTATGGCTACACCTTC.

J is TRBJ2-7 and V is TRBV6-4; D is perhaps TRBD1 (6 bases). Germline CDR1 MRHNA, CDR2 SNTAGT. The CDR3 is made up of 15 amino acids. Trimming took 1 base from V and 2 from J, leaving 12 bases between them. This chain's CDR3 is CASSDCRTDAYEQYF. The CDR3 DNA follows: TGTGCCAGCAGTGACTGTAGGACAGATGCCTACGAGCAGTACTTC.

V is TRBV4-2 and J is TRBJ2-5; 7 positions match TRBD2. The trim removed 0 bases at V and 1 base at J, leaving 5 bases unmatched. Germline CDR1 and CDR2: LGHNA and YNFKEQ. This CDR3 has 16 residues. The CDR3 coding sequence is TGTGCCAGCAGCCAAGATCTGCCTAGCGGCCAAGAGACCCAGTACTTC. This sequence encodes CASSQDLPSGQETQYF.

V usage is TRBV4-1 and J usage is TRBJ1-2; TRBD1 agrees at 7 bases. This CDR3 region has 13 residues. Germline V gene data show CDR1 as MGHRA and CDR2 as YSYEKL. The V gene end was trimmed by 0 bases and the J gene end by 7 bases; junction bases not matched to a gene: 2. CDR3 in DNA: TGCGCCAGCAGCCAAGATAGGACAGGTGGCTACACCTTC. It codes for CASSQDRTGGYTF.

This chain links TRBV5-1 with TRBJ1-5; D remains unclear. Germline V gene lookup returns CDR1 SGHRS and CDR2 YFSETQ. V lost 4 bases to trimming and J lost 4 bases, with 15 bases between them. The CDR3 has 15 amino acids. As DNA, the CDR3 is TGCGCCAGCAGCGAGTCGGGAACACTTAATCAGCCCCAGCATTTT. This codes for CASSESGTLNQPQHF. Looking up the rest from reference TRBV5-1 and TRBJ1-5 gives the full variable domain: KAGVTQTPRYLIKTRGQQVTLSCSPISGHRSVSWYQQTPGQGLQFLFEYFSETQRNKGNFPGRFSGRQFSNSRSEMNVSTLELGDSALYLCASSESGTLNQPQHFGDGTRLSIL.

The V and J genes are TRBV30 and TRBJ1-2; D may be TRBD1 (6 bases). The CDR3 is made up of 15 amino acids. The germline CDR1 and CDR2 sequences are GTSNPN and SVGIG (reference sequence). Deletions cut 3 bases from V and 4 bases from J, with 18 bases between. This CDR3 is CAWSLTRGRGYGYTF. In nucleotides, the CDR3 is TGTGCCTGGAGCCTAACCAGGGGTCGGGGCTATGGCTACACCTTC.

The chain carries TRBV2 and TRBJ2-2; D is possibly TRBD1 (5 bases). Germline V lookup: CDR1 SNHLY, CDR2 FYNNEI. This CDR3 has 14 amino acids. The germline V and J ends were trimmed by 7 bases and 0 bases, with 9 bases remaining between them. As DNA, the CDR3 is TGTGCCAGCATCCGACAGACGAACACCGGGGAGCTGTTTTTT. Protein: CASIRQTNTGELFF. Based on the CDR3 plus reference TRBV2 and TRBJ2-2, the full variable domain is EPEVTQTPSHQVTQMGQEVILRCVPISNHLYFYWYRQILGQKVEFLVSFYNNEISEKSEIFDDQFSVERPDGSNFTLKIRSTKLEDSAMYFCASIRQTNTGELFFGEGSRLTVL.

This chain connects TRBV29-1 to TRBJ1-2; 9 bases line up with TRBD1. This CDR3 spans 17 amino acids. V shed 3 bases, J shed 4 bases, and the junction held 15 bases outside the gene matches. CDR1 is SQVTM, CDR2 ANQGSEA, per germline. CDR3 nucleotide sequence: TGCAGCGTTGATGTTAGGGGACAGGGATTTATGGGCTATGGCTACACCTTC. Encoded protein: CSVDVRGQGFMGYGYTF. Full variable domain (missing parts from reference TRBV29-1 and TRBJ1-2): SAVISQKPSRDICQRGTSLTIQCQVDSQVTMMFWYRQQPGQSLTLIATANQGSEATYESGFVIDKFPISRPNLTFSTLTVSNMSPEDSSIYLCSVDVRGQGFMGYGYTFGSGTRLTVV.

V usage is TRBV15 and J usage is TRBJ2-1; TRBD1 matches at 8 bases. The CDR3 extends over 16 amino acids. V dropped 8 bases and J dropped 6; count of bases not matched to a gene: 15. The V gene's germline CDR1 is LNHNV and CDR2 YYDKDF (reference sequence). The CDR3 bases are TGTGCCACCGCGGCGACCGGGACAGGCAGGTTCAATGAGCAGTTCTTC. Its protein is CATAATGTGRFNEQFF.

The gene calls are TRBV5-1 and TRBJ2-5; 9 bases agree with TRBD1. Germline-derived CDR1 and CDR2 are SGHRS and YFSETQ. V lost 4 bases to trimming and J lost 5 bases; unmatched junction nucleotides: 12. This CDR3 contains 16 residues. The CDR3 nucleotides are TGCGCCAGCAGCGCGCCGTTTGGGACAGGGATGGAGACCCAGTACTTC. Its protein product is CASSAPFGTGMETQYF.

The chain combines TRBV6-5 with TRBJ2-3, with D possibly matching TRBD2 (6 bases). The CDR3 runs 14 residues. V lost 7 bases and J lost 0, with 11 bases in between. In germline, CDR1 is MNHEY, CDR2 SVGAGI. CDR3 amino acids: CASIRTTSTDTQYF. The CDR3 bases are TGTGCCAGCATCCGGACTACCAGCACAGATACGCAGTATTTT.

The chain combines TRBV5-8 with TRBJ1-6; tentative D call: TRBD1 (6 bases). Trimming stripped 1 base from V and 7 bases from J, with 12 bases between. The CDR3 totals 15 residues. Germline CDR1 and CDR2: SGHTS and YDEGEE. CDR3 sequence reads: CASSLMWGQNSPLHF. As DNA, the CDR3 is TGTGCCAGCAGCTTGATGTGGGGGCAGAATTCACCCCTCCACTTT.

This chain joins TRBV24-1 and TRBJ1-5, with D possibly TRBD1 on 6 matching bases. The V gene's germline CDR1 is KGHDR and CDR2 SFDVKD. V was trimmed by 3 bases and J by 0 bases, leaving 14 bases between them. The CDR3 spans 17 residues. CDR3 amino acids: CATSDAGRGHSNQPQHF. The DNA for the CDR3 is TGTGCCACCAGTGATGCGGGCAGGGGTCATAGCAATCAGCCCCAGCATTTT.

V gene TRBV6-2 or TRBV6-3 combines with J gene TRBJ2-1, with 11 bases that match TRBD2. J lost 4 bases, V lost 2 bases, and 7 bases had no gene match. Looked up from germline, CDR1 is MNHEY and CDR2 is SVGEGT. The CDR3 length is 17 residues. The CDR3 protein is CASSYDLLAGGYNEQFF. DNA for the CDR3: TGTGCCAGCAGTTACGACCTGTTAGCGGGGGGGTACAATGAGCAGTTCTTC.

The genes are TRBV25-1 and TRBJ1-2, with a possible D match to TRBD1 (5 bases). Germline loops: CDR1 MGHDK, CDR2 SYGVNS. Trimming left V 2 bases short and J 6 bases short, with 19 bases between. The CDR3 has 16 residues. The CDR3 is CASSEPRIRGEDGYTF. The CDR3 DNA follows: TGTGCCAGCAGTGAACCCAGAATCCGAGGGGAGGATGGCTACACCTTC.